A selection of T cell receptor beta chains follows, all from one sample in a study of PD-1 blockade in classical Hodgkin lymphoma. The protocol was immunoSEQ multiplex PCR, while the TCRdb copy is restricted to in-frame clones and leaves out a portion. The profile shows about 13,000 clones, around 92% of them singletons. The sample consisted of peripheral blood mononuclear cells (PBMCs), taken at baseline. These TCRs come from a human donor with classical Hodgkin lymphoma. CDR3s include the opening cysteine and the closing phenylalanine or tryptophan. A D gene is named only where the DNA matches it firmly. Expanded clones are given a class, and other clones once, few, many or no size at all.

>TRBV10-3|16|TRBD1|TRBJ1-3|.
TGTGCCATCAGTGACGCAGGGGGTAGGGCTGGAAACACCATATATTTT
CAISDAGGRAGNTIYF
>TRBV5-1|15|TRBD2|TRBJ2-5|.
TGCGCCAGCAGCTTGGTGGTTAGCGGGGCGGAGACCCAGTACTTC
CASSLVVSGAETQYF
>TRBV18|17|TRBD2|TRBJ2-1|.
TGTGCCAGCTCACCACTGCCGGGGGGTAGCTCCTACAATGAGCAGTTCTTC
CASSPLPGGSSYNEQFF
>TRBV5-1|13|.|TRBJ2-7|.
TGCGCCAGCAGCTTGAAAGCGCCCTACGAGCAGTACTTC
CASSLKAPYEQYF
>TRBV5-1|15|.|TRBJ2-3|.
TGCGCCAGCAGCCACCGAACTCCAGGCACAGATACGCAGTATTTT
CASSHRTPGTDTQYF
>TRBV18|14|.|TRBJ2-7|.
TGTGCCAGCTCACCACCGAAACCCCTGGACGAGCAGTACTTC
CASSPPKPLDEQYF
>TRBV29-1|14|.|TRBJ2-7|.
TGCAGCGTTGATAGGGGGGGGGCTGCCTACGAGCAGTACTTC
CSVDRGGAAYEQYF
>TRBV2|17|TRBD2|TRBJ2-2|.
TGTGCCAGCAGTGAACCAGGAGGGACTAGGGGTACCGGGGAGCTGTTTTTT
CASSEPGGTRGTGELFF
>TRBV9|14|TRBD2|TRBJ2-5|.
TGTGCCAGCAGCAGGGCTAGCGGGCAAGAGACCCAGTACTTC
CASSRASGQETQYF
>TRBV5-1|13|.|TRBJ1-1|.
TGCGCCAGCAGCCAGACACCGAACACTGAAGCTTTCTTT
CASSQTPNTEAFF
>TRBV30|13|.|TRBJ1-3|once
TGTGCCTGGAGTTTAACGAGAGGAAACACCATATATTTT
CAWSLTRGNTIYF
>TRBV10-2|12|.|TRBJ1-4|few
TGCGCCAGCGCAAGACTCGGGGAAAAACTGTTTTTT
CASARLGEKLFF
>TRBV18|14|TRBD1|TRBJ1-2|.
TGTGCCAGCTCACCATGGACAGGGGTAGACGGCTACACCTTC
CASSPWTGVDGYTF
>TRBV19|15|TRBD2|TRBJ2-1|.
TGTGCCAGTAGTATATCAGCGGGGGGGCCCAATGAGCAGTTCTTC
CASSISAGGPNEQFF
>TRBV5-4|18|TRBD2|TRBJ2-1|.
TGTGCCAGCAGCTCCCCATTGTCTAGCGGGGGGGCCTACAATGAGCAGTTCTTC
CASSSPLSSGGAYNEQFF
>TRBV30|16|.|TRBJ2-3|.
TGTGCCTGGAGTGTACTGGAGGGTCCGGCCACAGATACGCAGTATTTT
CAWSVLEGPATDTQYF
>TRBV21-1|15|.|TRBJ1-1|.
TGTGCCAGCAGCCTCCAGGACAGTAATGGATCTGAAGCTTTCTTT
CASSLQDSNGSEAFF
>TRBV7-6|15|.|TRBJ1-1|.
TGTGCCAGCAGCTTTGGGCTGGGGAGGGAGACTGAAGCTTTCTTT
CASSFGLGRETEAFF
>TRBV11-1|15|.|TRBJ2-1|once
TGTGCCAGCACTCACACGGGGCAGGGGCTATATGAGCAGTTCTTC
CASTHTGQGLYEQFF
>TRBV5-4|15|TRBD2|TRBJ2-1|.
TGTGCCAGCAGCTTGAGCGGGGGGTCCTACAATGAGCAGTTCTTC
CASSLSGGSYNEQFF
>TRBV5-5|16|TRBD2|TRBJ2-1|.
TGTGCCAGCAGCTTGGGGGGGACTAACACCTACAATGAGCAGTTCTTC
CASSLGGTNTYNEQFF
>TRBV15|14|TRBD1|TRBJ2-7|.
TGTGCCACCTTTTTCAGGACAGGGCAAAACGAGCAGTACTTC
CATFFRTGQNEQYF
>TRBV19|15|.|TRBJ1-1|.
TGTGCCAGTAGGACTATCGATACAGTGAACACTGAAGCTTTCTTT
CASRTIDTVNTEAFF
>TRBV4-1|14|.|TRBJ2-2|.
TGCGCCAGCAGCACCCCGGGGAGCACCGGGGAGCTGTTTTTT
CASSTPGSTGELFF
>TRBV7-3|15|TRBD2|TRBJ2-3|.
TGTGCCAGCAGCCCCACTAGCGGCCGCACAGATACGCAGTATTTT
CASSPTSGRTDTQYF
>TRBV6-6|13|TRBD1|TRBJ1-1|.
TGTGCCAGCAGTTGGACAGGGGACACTGAAGCTTTCTTT
CASSWTGDTEAFF
>TRBV5-1|14|TRBD1|TRBJ1-4|.
TGCGCCAGCAGCTTGAGGCCAGGGGGAGAAAAACTGTTTTTT
CASSLRPGGEKLFF
>TRBV14|15|.|TRBJ2-2|.
TGTGCCAGCAGCCCTAGACTTCCTCGTAGCGGGGAGCTGTTTTTT
CASSPRLPRSGELFF
>TRBV27|13|TRBD1|TRBJ2-7|.
TGTGCCAGCAGGGGACAGGAGCTTTACGAGCAGTACTTC
CASRGQELYEQYF
>TRBV5-1|14|.|TRBJ1-4|.
TGCGCCAGCAGCTTGGGGGCAGTTAATGAAAAACTGTTTTTT
CASSLGAVNEKLFF